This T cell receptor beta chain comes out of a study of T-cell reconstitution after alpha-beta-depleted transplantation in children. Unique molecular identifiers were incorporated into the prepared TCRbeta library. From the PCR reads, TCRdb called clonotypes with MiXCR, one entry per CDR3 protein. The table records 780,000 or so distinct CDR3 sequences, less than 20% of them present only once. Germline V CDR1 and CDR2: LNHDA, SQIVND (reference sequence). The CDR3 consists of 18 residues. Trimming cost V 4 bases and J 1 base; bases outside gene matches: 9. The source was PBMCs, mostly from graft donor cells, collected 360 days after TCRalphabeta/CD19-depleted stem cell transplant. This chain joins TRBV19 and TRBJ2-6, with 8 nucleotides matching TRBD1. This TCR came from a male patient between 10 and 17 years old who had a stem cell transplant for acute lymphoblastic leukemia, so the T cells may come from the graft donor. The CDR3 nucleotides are TGTGCCAGTAGTAGGCAGGGGGCGCAAAAGTCTGGGGCCAACGTCCTGACTTTC. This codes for CASSRQGAQKSGANVLTF. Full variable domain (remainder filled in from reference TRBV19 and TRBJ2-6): DGGITQSPKYLFRKEGQNVTLSCEQNLNHDAMYWYRQDPGQGLRLIYYSQIVNDFQKGDIAEGYSVSREKKESFPLTVTSAQKNPTAFYLCASSRQGAQKSGANVLTFGAGSRLTVL.